Following are 15 T cell receptor beta chains from one sample sequenced in a study of beta chain features in type 1 diabetes. Study-wide points: TCRB CDR3s from Type 1 diabetes patients were moderately but significantly shorter in all four CD4+ subsets.

Sequenced material consisted of expressed TCRB transcripts (all of the isolated RNA was reverse transcribed). Generated by immunoSEQ multiplex PCR, the TCRdb table keeps only in-frame clones and is missing some. The sample records approximately 100,000 clones, approximately 30% being singletons. Their antigens remain unidentified. Sequencing input: central memory CD4+ T cells from blood. These TCRs come from a young woman with type 1 diabetes.

This clone showed up just a few times. V gene TRBV2 combines with J gene TRBJ2-2; 12 nucleotides align to TRBD2. Germline lookup yields CDR1 SNHLY and CDR2 FYNNEI. The V and J ends lost 6 bases and 6 bases, in that order; junction bases with no gene match: 8. The CDR3 consists of 16 residues. The CDR3 loop is CASRSTSGRRPGELFF. The DNA of the CDR3 is TGTGCCAGCAGATCAACTAGCGGGAGGCGTCCCGGGGAGCTGTTTTTT.

This clone was seen a few times. This chain connects TRBV6-1 to TRBJ1-2; D gene unclear. V lost 8 bases and J lost 1, with 14 bases in between. Per germline, CDR1 MNHNS and CDR2 SASEGT. CDR3 size: 14 residues. This CDR3 reads CASGRPILNYGYTF. The DNA of the CDR3 is TGTGCCAGCGGCAGGCCAATACTTAACTATGGCTACACCTTC.

The chain uses TRBV2 and TRBJ1-1, with unresolved D. Germline assignment: CDR1 SNHLY and CDR2 FYNNEI. This CDR3 is built from 11 residues. Trimming shortened V by 5 bases and J by 5 bases, and 6 bases separated the two germline ends. CDR3: CASSYSTEAFF. In DNA form, the CDR3 reads TGTGCCAGCAGTTACAGTACTGAAGCTTTCTTT.

The V gene is TRBV30, the J gene TRBJ1-1; 7 bases agree with TRBD1. CDR3 size: 14 residues. The junction had 7 bases not matched to a gene; V was cut back by 1 base and J by 5 bases. CDR1 is GTSNPN, CDR2 SVGIG, per germline (reference sequence). CDR3: CAWSGQGRKTEAFF. In nucleotides, the CDR3 is TGTGCCTGGAGTGGACAGGGAAGGAAGACTGAAGCTTTCTTT.

The chain combines TRBV18 with TRBJ2-7; D perhaps matches TRBD2 (6 bases). This CDR3 is built from 13 residues. Trimming shortened V by 0 bases and J by 8 bases, and 11 bases separated the two germline ends. CDR1 and CDR2 (germline): KGHSH, LQKENI. The CDR3 region is CASSPPEEGKQYF. The CDR3 bases are TGTGCCAGCTCACCACCCGAGGAGGGGAAGCAGTACTTC. Supplemented by reference TRBV18 and TRBJ2-7, the full variable domain reads NAGVMQNPRHLVRRRGQEARLRCSPMKGHSHVYWYRQLPEEGLKFMVYLQKENIIDESGMPKERFSAEFPKEGPSILRIQQVVRGDSAAYFCASSPPEEGKQYFGPGTRLTVT.

This clone showed up just a few times. The rearrangement uses TRBV10-3 and TRBJ2-1; no clear D. Germline CDR1 ENHRY, CDR2 SYGVKD. V was clipped by 0 bases and J by 6 bases, with 15 bases between them. The CDR3 length is 16 residues. The CDR3 here is CAISESPPVVGNEQFF. The CDR3 nucleotides read TGTGCCATCAGTGAGTCACCCCCGGTCGTCGGCAATGAGCAGTTCTTC.

The rearrangement links TRBV7-2 to TRBJ2-3; 8 bases map to TRBD2. V shed 2 bases, J shed 3 bases, and the junction held 1 base outside the gene matches. This CDR3 comprises 14 residues. In germline, CDR1 is SGHTA, CDR2 FQGNSA. CDR3 in amino acids: CASSLSGRTDTQYF. Here the CDR3 DNA reads TGTGCCAGCAGCTTAAGCGGGAGAACAGATACGCAGTATTTT.

The rearrangement joins TRBV29-1 to TRBJ2-5; TRBD2 matches 9 bases. Germline CDR1 and CDR2: SQVTM and ANQGSEA. V was pared by 5 bases and J by 3 bases, with 7 bases of the junction left unmatched. The CDR3 has 14 residues. The CDR3 reads CSVRTSAAEETQYF. In DNA form, the CDR3 reads TGCAGCGTTCGGACTAGCGCAGCAGAAGAGACCCAGTACTTC.

V gene TRBV27 combines with J gene TRBJ2-1; 10 bases fit TRBD2. There are 20 residues in the CDR3. The V and J ends lost 5 bases and 0 bases, in that order; junction bases with no gene match: 16. From germline, CDR1 is MNHEY and CDR2 SMNVEV (reference sequence). CDR3 in DNA: TGTGCCAGCAGTGCCGACAGGGCCGGGACTAGCGCCCCCTCCTACAATGAGCAGTTCTTC. It encodes CASSADRAGTSAPSYNEQFF.

The rearrangement joins TRBV6-1 to TRBJ2-5, with TRBD2 as a possible D gene (6 bases). The CDR3 runs to 14 residues. Germline CDR1 MNHNS, CDR2 SASEGT. V lost 8 bases to trimming and J lost 4 bases, with 17 bases between them. CDR3: CASWGGGGAETQYF. The CDR3 DNA reads TGTGCCAGCTGGGGTGGTGGAGGGGCAGAGACCCAGTACTTC.

This clone has a handful of counts. Relative to the germline gene, one junction end is altered; a read error may explain this. The CDR3 coding sequence is TGTGCCAGCACACCACAGGGGAGGGCCAACTATGGCTACACCTTC. It specifies CASTPQGRANYGYTF. The chain recombines TRBV18 with TRBJ1-2, with 7 nucleotides matching TRBD1. The CDR3 runs 15 residues. CDR1 is KGHSH and CDR2 is LQKENI in the germline V gene.

J is TRBJ2-5 and V is TRBV2; the D is unclear. Germline CDR1 is SNHLY and CDR2 is FYNNEI. There are 13 residues in the CDR3. Deletions cut 5 bases from V and 3 bases from J, with 10 bases between. CDR3 sequence (DNA): TGTGCCAGCAGTCGGCAGGCAGAAGAGACCCAGTACTTC. This encodes CASSRQAEETQYF.

This clone showed up just a few times. The rearrangement uses TRBV5-1 and TRBJ2-5, with 12 nucleotides matching TRBD2. CDR3 size: 16 residues. Germline V lookup: CDR1 SGHRS, CDR2 YFSETQ. Trimming took 4 bases from V and 2 from J; bases not matched to a gene: 6. This CDR3 is CASSPTSGRLQETQYF. CDR3 sequence (DNA): TGCGCCAGCAGCCCGACTAGCGGGAGACTACAAGAGACCCAGTACTTC.

This sequence joins TRBV18 and TRBJ1-5; D is possibly TRBD1 (6 bases). In germline, CDR1 is KGHSH, CDR2 LQKENI. The CDR3 loop spans 14 amino acids. The V end was cut by 3 bases, the J end by 7 bases, with 13 bases between. The CDR3 here is CASSPGGAWQPQHF. CDR3 nucleotides: TGTGCCAGCTCACCCGGGGGGGCCTGGCAGCCCCAGCATTTT.

As DNA, the CDR3 is TGTGCCAGCACACCCCACAGGGGGGGTGAGCAGTTCTTC. It specifies CASTPHRGGEQFF. The V call is TRBV28, the J call TRBJ2-1; possibly TRBD1 for D (8 bases). Germline values: CDR1 MDHEN, CDR2 SYDVKM. This CDR3 comprises 13 residues. The V gene lost 7 bases and the J gene lost 9 bases, with 16 bases spanning the gap.